Presented here are 14 T cell receptor beta chains from one specimen sequenced in a study of human T cells and chemical hapten exposure. Time point given: patch test 1, 2 weeks after DPC sensitization. Treatment defined: therapeutic diphenylcyclopropenone sensitization with weekly scalp DPC. Whole blood that had not been fractionated was the source of extracted total RNA. MiXCR, run by TCRdb on the RACE reads, gives a single entry per CDR3 protein. Counted here are 40,000 or so distinct CDR3 sequences, under 5% occurring once; the ten biggest clones make up over 25%. This material consisted of whole blood, taken in connection with sensitization to the hapten diphenylcyclopropenone (DPC). The receptors shown here come from a man between 50 and 59 years old with alopecia areata. Some clones in this sample may be carry-over from other donors' samples.

This clonotype was counted at least ten times. J is TRBJ1-1 and V is TRBV10-3; a possible D gene is TRBD1 (5 bases). The CDR3 covers 15 residues. V lost 0 bases and J 1 base, leaving 9 bases between the germline ends. In germline, CDR1 is ENHRY, CDR2 SYGVKD. The DNA for the CDR3 is TGTGCCATCAGTGAGTCGCGCAGGGAGAACACTGAAGCTTTCTTT. This encodes CAISESRRENTEAFF.

This clonotype was found a few times. CDR3 sequence reads: CASSLWQGTHEQYF. The CDR3, as DNA: TGTGCCAGCAGTTTGTGGCAGGGGACCCACGAGCAGTACTTC. J is TRBJ2-7 and V is TRBV12-3 or TRBV12-4; maybe TRBD1 (6 bases). The CDR3 sequence is 14 residues long. Trimming left V 3 bases short and J 5 bases short, with 14 bases between.

This clonotype appeared many times. The chain joins TRBV11-2 to TRBJ2-7; the match to TRBD2 covers 10 bases. J lost 8 bases, V lost 5 bases, and 6 bases had no gene match. In germline, CDR1 is SGHAT, CDR2 FQNNGV. CDR3 length: 13 amino acids. In DNA, the CDR3 is TGTGCCAGCAGCCCGGGACTAGCGACAAAGCAGTACTTC. Protein sequence: CASSPGLATKQYF.

This clonotype was observed many times. The chain combines TRBV6-6 with TRBJ2-7, with 10 bases fitting TRBD2. The CDR3 is made up of 16 amino acids. J was trimmed by 3 bases and V by 2 bases; bases with no gene match: 7. The V gene's germline CDR1 is MNHNY and CDR2 SVGAGI (reference sequence). CDR3 DNA sequence: TGTGCCAGCAGTTACCTAAAGCGGGAGGGTTACTACGAGCAGTACTTC. It encodes CASSYLKREGYYEQYF.

This clonotype was seen at least ten times. This chain connects TRBV29-1 to TRBJ1-2, with TRBD1 matching over 8 bases. The germline CDR1 and CDR2 sequences are SQVTM and ANQGSEA. CDR3 length: 12 amino acids. The J segment lost 8 bases and the V segment lost 6 bases, leaving 8 bases of the junction unmatched. DNA of the CDR3: TGCAGCGTAGAAATCGACAGGGGCGGCTACACCTTC. It codes for CSVEIDRGGYTF. The variable domain in full, with the rest retrieved from reference TRBV29-1 and TRBJ1-2, is SAVISQKPSRDICQRGTSLTIQCQVDSQVTMMFWYRQQPGQSLTLIATANQGSEATYESGFVIDKFPISRPNLTFSTLTVSNMSPEDSSIYLCSVEIDRGGYTFGSGTRLTVV.

This clonotype was seen repeatedly, ten times or more. J is TRBJ2-1 and V is TRBV6-5; D is perhaps TRBD1 or TRBD2 (5 bases each). V gave up 6 bases and J gave up 5 bases, with 11 bases separating them. Per germline, CDR1 MNHEY and CDR2 SVGAGI. CDR3 size: 13 residues. The CDR3 DNA is TGTGCCAGCAGGGCCGGGACGGACAATGAGCAGTTCTTC. Amino acids: CASRAGTDNEQFF.

This clonotype has at least ten counts. The CDR3 DNA reads as TGTGCCAGTAGTGCAGTCGCTTATCAGCCCCAGCATTTT. Protein product: CASSAVAYQPQHF. V and J are TRBV19 and TRBJ1-5; D not resolved. The CDR3 totals 13 residues. V dropped 5 bases and J dropped 5 bases, with 10 bases sitting between them. Per germline, CDR1 LNHDA and CDR2 SQIVND (reference sequence).

This clonotype was detected ten times or more. V usage is TRBV7-3 and J usage is TRBJ2-3; 8 nucleotides align to TRBD1. The CDR3 consists of 13 residues. After removal of 3 bases from V and 4 bases from J, the junction contained 0 bases not matched to a gene. The germline V gene encodes CDR1 SGHTA and CDR2 FQGTGA. The CDR3 region has the DNA TGTGCCAGCAGCTTGGACAGGGCAGATACGCAGTATTTT. This codes for CASSLDRADTQYF.

This clonotype was observed at least ten times. V is TRBV29-1 and J is TRBJ1-4; D not certain. From germline, CDR1 is SQVTM and CDR2 ANQGSEA. Trimming stripped 0 bases from V and 0 bases from J, with 14 bases between. The CDR3 contains 17 residues. CDR3 bases: TGCAGCGTTGAAGATCCCGTCGAAGGCGCAACTAATGAAAAACTGTTTTTT. This sequence encodes CSVEDPVEGATNEKLFF. Together with reference TRBV29-1 and TRBJ1-4, the CDR3 gives the full variable domain: SAVISQKPSRDICQRGTSLTIQCQVDSQVTMMFWYRQQPGQSLTLIATANQGSEATYESGFVIDKFPISRPNLTFSTLTVSNMSPEDSSIYLCSVEDPVEGATNEKLFFGSGTQLSVL.

This clonotype has a count of ten or more. The J gene is TRBJ2-3, the V gene TRBV12-3 or TRBV12-4; 11 bases line up with TRBD2. The V and J ends lost 5 bases and 6 bases, in that order; junction bases with no gene match: 7. The CDR3 covers 15 residues. The CDR3 DNA reads as TGTGCCAGCAGTGATAGCGGGAGGGCCGTCGATACGCAGTATTTT. This codes for CASSDSGRAVDTQYF.

On this clonotype: A much larger clone lies one base from this, so it may be a read error. The J gene is TRBJ1-4, the V gene TRBV6-4; D is undetermined. Germline CDR1 is MRHNA and CDR2 is SNTAGT. V lost 6 bases and J lost 7, with 15 bases in between. The CDR3 length is 14 residues. The CDR3: CASRQKGRSEKLFF. The CDR3 nucleotides are TGTGCCAGCAGGCAGAAAGGCCGATCTGAAAAACTGTTTTTT.

Ten or more counts support this clonotype. The genes are TRBV5-1 and TRBJ2-1; D is undetermined. Germline V gene lookup returns CDR1 SGHRS and CDR2 YFSETQ. The CDR3 totals 15 residues. The V gene lost 4 bases and the J gene lost 0 bases, with 11 bases spanning the gap. The chain's CDR3 is CASSPGLSSYNEQFF. In DNA, the CDR3 is TGCGCCAGCAGCCCCGGGCTCAGCTCCTACAATGAGCAGTTCTTC.

This clonotype was observed many times. The chain combines TRBV27 with TRBJ1-5; tentative D call: TRBD1 (5 bases). CDR3 size: 15 residues. V was cut by 2 bases and J by 6 bases, with 14 bases left in between. In germline, CDR1 is MNHEY, CDR2 SMNVEV (reference sequence). CDR3 sequence reads: CASSLLGGEGQPQHF. CDR3 coding DNA: TGTGCCAGCAGTTTACTGGGAGGGGAGGGTCAGCCCCAGCATTTT.

This clonotype has ten or more counts. This chain connects TRBV6-6 to TRBJ1-1; the match to TRBD1 covers 7 bases. V lost 5 bases, J lost 5 bases, and 14 bases stayed unmatched. Germline CDR1 is MNHNY and CDR2 is SVGAGI (reference sequence). The length of the CDR3 is 16 residues. Here the CDR3 DNA reads TGTGCCAGCAGTATACCGGCGACAGGGAGAAGGACTGAAGCTTTCTTT. Its protein is CASSIPATGRRTEAFF.